This record looks at one TCR beta chain sequence and its context. This clone was seen only once. Its antigen target is currently unknown. Base qualities are not provided; no much larger clone lies one nucleotide away. CDR1 and CDR2 are read off the germline V gene (reference sequence) as LNHDA and SQIVND. V loses 5 bases at its end and J loses 4 bases; junction bases beyond the gene matches: 7. Measured from the cysteine to the phenylalanine, the CDR3 is 14 residues long. Left in the record is the CDR3 DNA by itself, 42 bases read in frame from the first base. The cohort comprised 666 healthy bone marrow donors. All cohort members were sampled while nominally healthy, although unrecorded immune exposures were likely present. The donor tested CMV seronegative and was one of the 352 seronegative cohort members. Every donor gave a peripheral blood sample, and the peripheral blood mononuclear cells from that sample were used for TCR beta sequencing. Genomic DNA extraction from the blood cell samples was performed with the Qiagen DNeasy Blood Extraction Kit.

These data are taken from a study of cytomegalovirus exposure and HLA in healthy donors (dated by TCRdb to the late 2010s). Background on the whole study: According to an earlier analysis of 587 of the donors, 200 million or so T cells yielded 117 million unique TCR beta sequences and around 300 Gb of sequence data. The study combined high-throughput TCR immunosequencing, statistical association of individual TCRs with disease status, and machine learning to predict cytomegalovirus infection status. The study profiled the T cell repertoires of hundreds of subjects by immunosequencing and related them to cytomegalovirus serostatus. Approximately 300 gigabases of sequencing data and about 92 million unique TCR sequences made up an early release that covered around 640 HLA-typed donors. A later genetic analysis used genome-wide SNP genotypes for about three fifths of the 666 donors, treating that subset as a discovery cohort. Among 350 to 400 genotyped donors of the cohort, an average of 235,054 unique TCR beta nucleotide sequences were sequenced per donor, approximately 20% of them non-productive. HLA typing included class I and class II loci at four-digit resolution. Of the roughly 400 genotyped donors, 75% to 85% were placed in the genetic ancestry cluster associated with self-reported Caucasian donors. Alongside the repertoire data, information on donor age, sex, ethnicity and CMV serostatus was compiled. In the later analysis, no new phenotypic data were used to find candidate immune exposures; instead, reliance was placed on TCR beta sequences and their occurrence across donors. The number of typed donors differed by locus: about 629-640 for A, B, C, DRB1 and DQB1; 500 to 550 for DQA1; roughly 600 for DPA1; and around 490 for DPB1. To study patterns of TCR occurrence, a later analysis re-analyzed previously published TCR beta repertoires from several hundred donors and added high-resolution HLA genotyping. Every discovery cohort repertoire had been produced on one sequencing platform. The study aimed to test whether cataloging public T cell receptors could reveal signatures of past pathogen exposure. Because of strong linkage in the cohort, roughly 5 DR-DQ haplotypes were treated as single units for association and clustering. Along with the roughly 700-subject first cohort, a separate validation cohort of about 110 different subjects was used. In an earlier analysis of roughly 600 of the donors, high-throughput TCR beta sequencing was used to judge whether each TCR beta V gene segment behaved as functional or pseudogenic.

Library creation used the immunoSEQ multiplex PCR assay. For the multiplex PCR, a mixture combining 60 forward primers for TCR Vbeta segments and 13 reverse primers for TCR Jbeta segments was used. The CDR3 region of rearranged TCR beta genes was amplified from genomic DNA by a multiplex PCR assay. The amplified TCR beta libraries were sequenced on the Illumina HiSeq System as 87-base-pair reads. On the study's bioinformatics: In a later analysis, some 80 million unique TCR beta chains were counted across the roughly 610 repertoires, and approximately 11 million of these chains were shared by at least two donors. A nearest-neighbor algorithm error-corrected the raw reads and collapsed the reads into unique sequences, merging closely related sequences to remove PCR and sequencing errors. CDR3 sequences were aligned to IMGT reference sequences to assign V, D and J gene segments. For a sequence to be retained, a match of at least six nucleotides to both a V gene segment and a J gene segment was required. Rearrangements were called productive when the CDR3 lacked stop codons and stayed in frame with V and J; all others were non-productive. CDR3 was defined according to IMGT convention as the region running from the second conserved V-encoded cysteine to the conserved J-encoded phenylalanine. The earlier analysis of approximately 590 of the donors excluded any sequence lacking an unambiguous match to a single V gene segment. An earlier analysis of several hundred of the donors called V segments functional above 56.7% productive rearrangements and segregating when the between-donor standard deviation exceeded 5%. A statistical classification framework was built for diagnosing cytomegalovirus status from the catalog of TCR beta chain sequences. In a later analysis, TCR nucleotide sequences were compared against IMGT/GENE-DB human TR gene sequences so that V and J genes could be assigned. A later analysis assigned CDR3 sequences and most-parsimonious VDJ recombination scenarios with the TCRdist pipeline. A later analysis defined each TCR beta chain by its CDR3 amino acid sequence plus V-gene family, and excluded reads lacking a unique V-gene family. In a later analysis, several hundred highly shared, low-generation-probability nucleotide sequences were removed to address suspected cross-contamination and a sequencing artifact. A later analysis calculated a clonal expansion index for each public chain from normalized within-repertoire ranks of inferred template counts. In a later analysis, generation probabilities were computed with a VDJ recombination model fitted to out-of-frame rearrangements, and the resulting probabilities were checked against IGoR. A later analysis scored TCR-TCR, TCR-HLA and TCR-CMV co-occurrence with hypergeometric tests, applying a repertoire-size bias correction to TCR pairs. To estimate false discovery rates, a later analysis permuted the HLA or CMV assignments 20 times. In a later analysis, co-occurring TCRs were grouped using DBSCAN, and TCRdist sequence similarity was added for clustering within HLA-allele-positive subsets. Repertoires with fewer than 30,000 or more than 120,000 public chains were left out of co-occurrence clustering, as were five repertoires with anomalous nucleotide sharing. This is the immuneACCESS table as TCRdb keeps it, with only in-frame sequences that have V and J called. A part of the clones is gone; compared with another copy, unresolved V genes explain less than half, and the rest is unexplained. V, J and clone size are those of that table, while D and trimming were read from the DNA. Across this sample there are around 130,000 clones, with around 78% seen only once. In total, the top ten clones hold about 1.7% of the sample.

What the authors observed across the whole study: A later analysis reported that several top co-occurrence clusters appeared linked to parvovirus B19, influenza, CMV and Epstein-Barr virus. A later analysis found that TCR association rates varied across HLA loci, with DRB1 alleles showing the most associated TCRs and HLA-C alleles the fewest. For the cohort, immune exposure information was limited to CMV serostatus. In vitro tests confirmed that a few of the cytomegalovirus-associated TCR beta chains recognize cytomegalovirus antigens. In a later analysis, some 18,000 TCR beta sequences were associated with specific HLA alleles at a false discovery rate of 0.05. A later genetic analysis reported fewer N-insertions in productive TCRs among donors in an Asian-associated ancestry cluster than the roughly 720-donor mean. While some public TCRs were present in many individuals, most TCR sequences turned up only very rarely across donors. Because counts were too low, roughly 16 rarely observed V segments, including chromosome 9 orphons, were left out of the earlier analysis of some 640 of the donors. A further reported finding was that TCR beta sequences accurately predicted the HLA-A and HLA-B alleles for most subjects in the first cohort. Some IMGT-functional V segments, including TRBV6-2 and TRBV6-3, could not be distinguished by the 87-base-pair reads and were therefore excluded. Sequencing depth was assumed to be roughly uniform across donors in the presence/absence analyses, though that assumption may not hold. A later analysis found that HLA-associated TCR beta chains were more clonally expanded and had lower generation probabilities than equally common non-associated chains. In the study, around 150 TCR beta chains were listed as associated with cytomegalovirus. The authors suggested that the approach could potentially be generalized to other disease states and immunological phenotypes. In a later genetic analysis, a missense DCLRE1C variant was associated with V-gene and J-gene trimming of TCR beta chains, and the association was replicated in an independent cohort. In a later analysis, most CMV-associated TCR beta chains were found to appear HLA-restricted, with HLA associations seemingly driven largely by CMV exposure. Cytomegalovirus status was reported to be diagnosed by the classifier with high specificity and sensitivity in both the original and validation cohorts. Assigning TCR associations to individual alleles was difficult when HLA alleles, especially DR and DQ, strongly co-occurred. The cohort was sequenced for TCR beta chains only, and without alpha or paired-chain data the features that could be detected were limited. HLA typing was unavailable for some donors at each locus, so association tests used only the typed subset. In an earlier analysis of a few hundred of the donors, most TCR beta V segments were observed in productive rearrangements about 87% or about 30% of the time, broadly matching IMGT annotations. A cluster of highly shared sequence variants was judged likely to be a technical artifact of the sequencing pipeline. Correlated functional status among segregating V segments might be attributable to linkage disequilibrium, but an unknown experimental factor could not be ruled out.

The sample taken for sequencing was PBMCs. The chain couples TRBV19 to TRBJ1-2; 7 central nucleotides agree with TRBD1. The source of this sequence is a woman aged 50 to 60 in good health and CMV-seronegative. At the DNA level, the sequence is TGTGCCAGTAGTGGACGGACAGGCCCCTATGGCTACACCTTC. It translates to CASSGRTGPYGYTF. Outside the CDR3, residues come from the reference TRBV19 and TRBJ1-2 proteins, so the full variable domain is: DGGITQSPKYLFRKEGQNVTLSCEQNLNHDAMYWYRQDPGQGLRLIYYSQIVNDFQKGDIAEGYSVSREKKESFPLTVTSAQKNPTAFYLCASSGRTGPYGYTFGSGTRLTVV.